Following are 31 T cell receptor beta chains from one sample sequenced in a study of T cell changes during pregnancy in multiple sclerosis. Assay used: immunoSEQ multiplex PCR; TCRdb lists only in-frame clones, some missing. The table lists tens of thousands of clones, 85% to 90% of them singletons, with approximately 6.3% in the top ten. The sample in question was CD8+ T cells from peripheral blood mononuclear cells, obtained after pregnancy. The receptors stem from a female donor in good health, enrolled as a control in a pregnancy study.

The rearrangement links TRBV28 to TRBJ2-1; 9 bases map to TRBD1. CDR3 length: 16 residues. After removal of 2 bases from V and 4 bases from J, the junction contained 6 bases not matched to a gene. CDR1 is MDHEN, CDR2 SYDVKM, per germline. The CDR3 coding sequence is TGTGCCAGCAGTTTAAGCGGGACAGGGATTTACAATGAGCAGTTCTTC. This translates into CASSLSGTGIYNEQFF.

The V gene is TRBV6-6, the J gene TRBJ1-5; D is perhaps TRBD1 (6 bases). The V end was cut by 4 bases, the J end by 4 bases, with 11 bases between. Germline V gene data show CDR1 as MNHNY and CDR2 as SVGAGI (reference sequence). The CDR3 covers 14 residues. This chain's CDR3 is CASSSPGVNQPQHF. As DNA, the CDR3 is TGTGCCAGCAGTTCCCCAGGGGTGAATCAGCCCCAGCATTTT.

This chain uses TRBV4-2 with TRBJ1-2; D is perhaps TRBD1 (6 bases). CDR3 length equals 17 residues. Deletions cut 3 bases from V and 8 bases from J, with 25 bases between. Germline CDR1 reads LGHNA; CDR2 reads YNFKEQ. This CDR3 is CASSQRPLRDTEKGYTF. DNA of the CDR3: TGTGCCAGCAGCCAGCGACCTCTCCGGGACACGGAGAAGGGCTACACCTTC.

This clone showed up just once. The chain is built from TRBV10-3 and TRBJ2-1, with 7 bases aligning to TRBD1. Germline CDR1 reads ENHRY; CDR2 reads SYGVKD. The CDR3 has 16 residues. J was trimmed by 3 bases and V by 3 bases; bases with no gene match: 8. The CDR3 spells CAISENRDSIYNEQFF. CDR3 bases: TGTGCCATCAGTGAAAACCGGGACAGCATCTACAATGAGCAGTTCTTC.

V is TRBV9 and J is TRBJ1-2, with 10 bases aligning to TRBD1. The CDR3 has 14 amino acids. The V gene's germline CDR1 is SGDLS and CDR2 YYNGEE. Germline trimming cut 7 bases from V and 5 bases from J; bases unmatched to any gene: 8. The CDR3 DNA sequence: TGTGCCAGCGAATTGGGACAGGGGTCGTATGGCTACACCTTC. Amino acids: CASELGQGSYGYTF.

This rearrangement joins TRBV5-3 to TRBJ1-1, with D perhaps TRBD1 (6 bases). TRBV5-3 is recorded as an ORF, its role being uncertain. Trimming removed 3 bases from V and 8 bases from J, with 14 bases in between. The CDR3 loop spans 13 amino acids. Here the CDR3 DNA reads TGTGCCAGAAGCTCCCCCAGGGGTTCCGAAGCTTTCTTT. As protein: CARSSPRGSEAFF.

A few counts support this clone. The chain joins TRBV12-5 to TRBJ1-6, with D tentatively TRBD1 (5 bases). CDR1 and CDR2 from the germline V gene are LGHNT and FRNRAP. V was cut by 7 bases and J by 9 bases, with 16 bases left in between. This CDR3 comprises 14 residues. The CDR3 loop is CASAESGLGSPLHF. The CDR3 DNA reads TGTGCTAGTGCCGAATCAGGGTTGGGTTCACCCCTCCACTTT.

DNA for the CDR3: TGCGCCAGCAGCCCGACAGGGGTCACCGGGGAGCTGTTTTTT. It specifies CASSPTGVTGELFF. The chain uses TRBV4-1 and TRBJ2-2; TRBD1 matches 8 bases. The CDR3 length is 14 residues. Germline V CDR1 and CDR2: MGHRA, YSYEKL. Trimming at V came to 4 bases and at J to 4 bases, leaving 2 bases not matched to a gene.

About this clone: A read error may produce the germline difference seen at one junction end. At the DNA level, this CDR3 is encoded by other sequences in the same sample as well. V and J are TRBV11-2 and TRBJ2-7, with 8 bases matching TRBD1. The CDR3 is made up of 15 amino acids. Germline CDR1 SGHAT, CDR2 FQNNGV. In nucleotides, the CDR3 is TGTGCTAGCAGCCCCCGGACAGGGAGCTCCTACGAGCAGTACTTC. Amino acid sequence: CASSPRTGSSYEQYF. Using reference TRBV11-2 and TRBJ2-7 for the parts outside the CDR3, the full variable domain is EAGVAQSPRYKIIEKRQSVAFWCNPISGHATLYWYQQILGQGPKLLIQFQNNGVVDDSQLPKDRFSAERLKGVDSTLKIQPAKLEDSAVYLCASSPRTGSSYEQYFGPGTRLTVT.

Worth noting for this clone: Relative to the germline gene, one junction end is altered; a read error may explain this. The genes are TRBV7-7 and TRBJ2-1, with TRBD2 matching over 9 bases. Germline V gives CDR1 SSHAT, CDR2 FNYEAQ (reference sequence). The CDR3 runs to 15 residues. DNA for the CDR3: TGTGCTAGCAGCTTGGGGGCGGGGGGGGCAGGTGAGCAGTTCTTC. The encoded protein is CASSLGAGGAGEQFF.

The chain links TRBV5-1 to TRBJ2-1, with a weak D call TRBD2 (5 bases). The CDR3 runs 13 residues. The V and J ends lost 0 bases and 9 bases respectively, with 10 bases between them. Germline V gene data show CDR1 as SGHRS and CDR2 as YFSETQ. The chain's CDR3 is CASSLVRGSEQFF. In DNA, the CDR3 is TGCGCCAGCAGCTTGGTCCGAGGGAGTGAGCAGTTCTTC.

CDR3 sequence reads: CASSQSWERLSNYGYTF. The DNA for the CDR3 is TGTGCCAGCAGCCAAAGTTGGGAGAGGTTGAGTAACTATGGCTACACCTTC. This chain uses TRBV4-2 with TRBJ1-2; D gene unclear. Trimming took off 2 bases at V and 1 base at J, with 17 bases between the two ends. The CDR3 extends over 17 amino acids. The germline V gene encodes CDR1 LGHNA and CDR2 YNFKEQ.

The chain employs TRBV7-9 and TRBJ2-7; 8 bases line up with TRBD1. Germline CDR1 is SEHNR and CDR2 is FQNEAQ (reference sequence). The CDR3 is 13 residues long. J lost 5 bases, V lost 3 bases, and 3 bases had no gene match. The CDR3 sequence: CASSFDRGNEQYF. CDR3 DNA sequence: TGTGCCAGCAGCTTCGACAGGGGCAACGAGCAGTACTTC.

The gene calls are TRBV29-1 and TRBJ2-1, with TRBD2 matching 11 bases. CDR3 length: 17 residues. The J segment lost 8 bases and the V segment lost 6 bases, leaving 18 bases of the junction unmatched. The germline CDR1 and CDR2 sequences are SQVTM and ANQGSEA. CDR3 DNA: TGCAGCGTAGACCTCTACTTAGCGGGGGGGAGGAGCGATGAGCAGTTCTTC. This sequence encodes CSVDLYLAGGRSDEQFF.

This chain links TRBV6-6 with TRBJ1-6; 8 bases match TRBD1. This CDR3 region has 16 residues. Looked up from germline, CDR1 is MNHNY and CDR2 is SVGAGI (reference sequence). V lost 0 bases to trimming and J lost 8 bases; unmatched junction nucleotides: 6. The CDR3 DNA reads TGTGCCAGCAGTTACTCGGGGCAGGGGGCGCATTCACCCCTCCACTTT. Translated, it gives CASSYSGQGAHSPLHF.

The sample holds a few counts of this clone. The chain employs TRBV9 and TRBJ1-1; D call uncertain. V shed 0 bases and J shed 1 base, with 7 bases lying between them. The CDR3 length is 14 residues. Germline V CDR1 and CDR2: SGDLS, YYNGEE. For the CDR3, the DNA is TGTGCCAGCAGCGTAGCTGGAGCGAACACTGAAGCTTTCTTT. This gives the protein CASSVAGANTEAFF. Drawing the rest from reference TRBV9 and TRBJ1-1, the complete variable domain is DSGVTQTPKHLITATGQRVTLRCSPRSGDLSVYWYQQSLDQGLQFLIQYYNGEERAKGNILERFSAQQFPDLHSELNLSSLELGDSALYFCASSVAGANTEAFFGQGTRLTVV.

The chain carries TRBV4-2 and TRBJ2-7; D is perhaps TRBD1 (6 bases). The CDR3 contains 12 residues. Trimming took off 0 bases at V and 7 bases at J, with 7 bases between the two ends. The germline V gene has CDR1 LGHNA and CDR2 YNFKEQ. The CDR3 bases are TGTGCCAGCAGCCAAGAGGGGACAGAGCAGTACTTC. Translating gives CASSQEGTEQYF.

This chain uses TRBV4-1 with TRBJ1-3; tentative D call: TRBD1 (6 bases). The CDR3 covers 15 residues. Deletions cut 0 bases from V and 3 bases from J, with 9 bases between. Germline CDR1 MGHRA, CDR2 YSYEKL. In DNA, the CDR3 is TGCGCCAGCAGCCAAGATCCAGGGGTTGGAAACACCATATATTTT. Its protein is CASSQDPGVGNTIYF.

The genes are TRBV28 and TRBJ2-1, with D tentatively TRBD1 (5 bases). CDR1 MDHEN and CDR2 SYDVKM come from the germline V gene. This CDR3 has 13 amino acids. Trimming stripped 6 bases from V and 3 bases from J, with 9 bases between. CDR3 protein: CASRGRGYNEQFF. CDR3 coding DNA: TGTGCCAGCAGGGGTAGGGGCTACAATGAGCAGTTCTTC.

This clone was seen once. This chain joins TRBV4-1 and TRBJ1-6; D uncertain. The CDR3 has 15 amino acids. V was trimmed by 1 base and J by 2 bases, leaving 6 bases between them. CDR1 and CDR2 from the germline V gene are MGHRA and YSYEKL. This chain's CDR3 is CASSQVQAYNSPLHF. The CDR3 bases are TGCGCCAGCAGCCAAGTCCAGGCCTATAATTCACCCCTCCACTTT.

The chain couples TRBV27 to TRBJ1-1; 8 nucleotides agree with TRBD1. The CDR3 contains 13 residues. Germline CDR1 is MNHEY and CDR2 is SMNVEV (reference sequence). V gave up 5 bases and J gave up 4 bases; unmatched junction bases: 3. In nucleotides, the CDR3 is TGTGCCAGCAGTACTACAGGGGGCACTGAAGCTTTCTTT. Encoded protein: CASSTTGGTEAFF.

V gene TRBV12-5 combines with J gene TRBJ2-7; 8 bases align to TRBD1. In germline, CDR1 is LGHNT, CDR2 FRNRAP. This CDR3 has 11 residues. J gave up 5 bases and V 6 bases, and 0 bases lay outside the gene matches. In DNA form, the CDR3 reads TGTGCTAGTGGGACAGGGGACGAGCAGTACTTC. Encoded protein: CASGTGDEQYF.

The V gene is TRBV30, the J gene TRBJ1-2; D is unresolved. The V end lost 8 bases, the J end lost 8 bases, and 9 bases lay between the germline ends. CDR3 size: 9 residues. From germline, CDR1 is GTSNPN and CDR2 SVGIG (reference sequence). The CDR3 here is CAGGLGYTF. CDR3 DNA: TGTGCCGGAGGGTTGGGCTACACCTTC.

The chain uses TRBV11-1 and TRBJ2-7, with TRBD1 matching 7 bases. The CDR3 has 15 residues. Germline V gives CDR1 SGHAT, CDR2 FQDESV (reference sequence). Trimming took 1 base from V and 4 from J; bases not matched to a gene: 7. This CDR3 is CASSLVGTDKYEQYF. CDR3 nucleotides: TGTGCCAGCAGCTTAGTTGGGACAGACAAGTACGAGCAGTACTTC.

The rearrangement joins TRBV4-2 to TRBJ2-5, with 8 bases matching TRBD1. Germline lookup yields CDR1 LGHNA and CDR2 YNFKEQ. The length of the CDR3 is 16 residues. The V gene end was trimmed by 0 bases and the J gene end by 5 bases; junction bases not matched to a gene: 8. CDR3 nucleotide sequence: TGTGCCAGCAGCCAAGATAGTGGACAGGGCTCGGAGACCCAGTACTTC. Protein sequence: CASSQDSGQGSETQYF.

This clone was counted only a few times. Germline is not matched at one junction end, which may reflect a read error. The chain links TRBV6-6 to TRBJ2-5; TRBD1 matches 7 bases. This CDR3 is built from 13 residues. Per germline, CDR1 MNHNY and CDR2 SVGAGI (reference sequence). The CDR3 DNA is TGTGCCAGCGGGTCTCAGGGGGTGGTGACCAAGTACTTC. Translation: CASGSQGVVTKYF.

The chain joins TRBV7-9 to TRBJ2-5; possible D gene TRBD1, 6 bases. This CDR3 region has 16 residues. With 5 bases removed from V and 4 bases from J, the gap between germline ends came to 20 bases. The germline V gene encodes CDR1 SEHNR and CDR2 FQNEAQ (reference sequence). This chain's CDR3 is CASSPPEGVVRETQYF. The CDR3 nucleotides read TGTGCCAGCAGCCCACCCGAGGGGGTAGTGAGAGAGACCCAGTACTTC.

The chain has TRBV7-9 and TRBJ1-1, with D perhaps matching TRBD1 (5 bases). The length of the CDR3 is 12 residues. CDR1 and CDR2 (germline): SEHNR, FQNEAQ (reference sequence). Trimming left V 4 bases short and J 5 bases short, with 8 bases between. CDR3 region: CASSWEGTEAFF. In DNA form, the CDR3 reads TGTGCCAGCAGCTGGGAGGGGACTGAAGCTTTCTTT.

J is TRBJ2-5 and V is TRBV6-5; maybe TRBD2 (5 bases). Deletions cut 5 bases from V and 2 bases from J, with 9 bases between. The V gene's germline CDR1 is MNHEY and CDR2 SVGAGI. There are 13 residues in the CDR3. The CDR3, as DNA: TGTGCCAGCAGTAGCACGGGGCAAGAGACCCAGTACTTC. This translates into CASSSTGQETQYF.

The gene calls are TRBV9 and TRBJ2-1, with TRBD2 identical over 10 bases. The CDR3 has 15 residues. The V and J ends lost 4 bases and 6 bases, in that order; junction bases with no gene match: 7. Germline values: CDR1 SGDLS, CDR2 YYNGEE. In nucleotides, the CDR3 is TGTGCCAGCAGCACGAGCGGGGGGGGTTTCAATGAGCAGTTCTTC. Translating it yields CASSTSGGGFNEQFF.

The chain recombines TRBV4-3 with TRBJ1-1; 9 bases line up with TRBD1. The J segment lost 8 bases and the V segment lost 1 base, leaving 5 bases of the junction unmatched. The length of the CDR3 is 14 residues. From germline, CDR1 is LGHNA and CDR2 YSLEER. CDR3 protein: CASSQARGTGEAFF. The CDR3 nucleotides read TGCGCCAGCAGCCAAGCCCGAGGGACAGGGGAAGCTTTCTTT.